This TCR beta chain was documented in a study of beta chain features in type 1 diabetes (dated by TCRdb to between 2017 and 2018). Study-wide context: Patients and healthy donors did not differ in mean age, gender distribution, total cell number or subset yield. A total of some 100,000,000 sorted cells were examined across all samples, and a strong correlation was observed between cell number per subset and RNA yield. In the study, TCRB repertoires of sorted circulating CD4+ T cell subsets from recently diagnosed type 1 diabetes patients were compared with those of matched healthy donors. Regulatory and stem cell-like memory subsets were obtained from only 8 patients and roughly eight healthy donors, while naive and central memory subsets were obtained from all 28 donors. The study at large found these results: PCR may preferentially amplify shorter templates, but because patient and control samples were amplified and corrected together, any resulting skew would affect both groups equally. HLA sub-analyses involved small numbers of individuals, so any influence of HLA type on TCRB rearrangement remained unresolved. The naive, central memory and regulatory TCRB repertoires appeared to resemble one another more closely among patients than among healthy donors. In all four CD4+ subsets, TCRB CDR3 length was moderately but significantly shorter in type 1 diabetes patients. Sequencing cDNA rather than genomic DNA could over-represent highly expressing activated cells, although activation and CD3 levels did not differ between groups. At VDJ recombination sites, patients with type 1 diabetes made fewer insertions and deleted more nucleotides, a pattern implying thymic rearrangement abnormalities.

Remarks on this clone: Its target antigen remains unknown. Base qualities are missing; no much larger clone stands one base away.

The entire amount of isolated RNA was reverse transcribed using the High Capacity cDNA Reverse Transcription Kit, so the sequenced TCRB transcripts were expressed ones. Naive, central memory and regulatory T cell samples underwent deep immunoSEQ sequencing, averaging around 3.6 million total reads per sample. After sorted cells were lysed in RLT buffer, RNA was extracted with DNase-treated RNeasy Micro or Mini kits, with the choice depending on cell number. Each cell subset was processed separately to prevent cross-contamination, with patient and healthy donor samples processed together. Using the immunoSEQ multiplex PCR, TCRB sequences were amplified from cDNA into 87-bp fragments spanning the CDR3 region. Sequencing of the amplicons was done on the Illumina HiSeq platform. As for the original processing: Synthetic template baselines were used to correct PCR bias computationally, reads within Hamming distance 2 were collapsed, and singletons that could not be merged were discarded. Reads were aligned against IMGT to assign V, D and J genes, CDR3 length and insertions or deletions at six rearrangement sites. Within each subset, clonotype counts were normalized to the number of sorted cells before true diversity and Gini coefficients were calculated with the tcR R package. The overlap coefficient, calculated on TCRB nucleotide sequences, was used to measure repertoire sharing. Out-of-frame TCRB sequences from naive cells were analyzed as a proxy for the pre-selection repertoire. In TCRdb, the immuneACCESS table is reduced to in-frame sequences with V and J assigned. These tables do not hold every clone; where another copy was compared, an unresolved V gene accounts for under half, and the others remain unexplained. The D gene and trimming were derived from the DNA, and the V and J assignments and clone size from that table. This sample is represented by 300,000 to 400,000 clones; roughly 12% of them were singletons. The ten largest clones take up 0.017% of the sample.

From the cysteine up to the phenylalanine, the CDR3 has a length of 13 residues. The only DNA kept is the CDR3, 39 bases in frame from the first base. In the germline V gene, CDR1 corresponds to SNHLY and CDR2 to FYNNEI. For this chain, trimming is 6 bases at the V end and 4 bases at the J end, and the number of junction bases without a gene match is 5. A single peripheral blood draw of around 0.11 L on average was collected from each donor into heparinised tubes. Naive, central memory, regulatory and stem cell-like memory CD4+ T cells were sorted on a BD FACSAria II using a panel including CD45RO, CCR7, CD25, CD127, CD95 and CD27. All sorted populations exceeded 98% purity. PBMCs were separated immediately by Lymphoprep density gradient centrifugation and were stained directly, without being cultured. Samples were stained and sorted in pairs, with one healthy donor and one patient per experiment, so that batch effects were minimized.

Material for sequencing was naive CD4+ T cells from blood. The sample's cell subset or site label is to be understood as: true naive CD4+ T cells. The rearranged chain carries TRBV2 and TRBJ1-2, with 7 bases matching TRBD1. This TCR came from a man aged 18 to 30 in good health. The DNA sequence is TGTGCCAGCAGGGACAGGAGCTCCTATGGCTACACCTTC. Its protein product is CASRDRSSYGYTF.